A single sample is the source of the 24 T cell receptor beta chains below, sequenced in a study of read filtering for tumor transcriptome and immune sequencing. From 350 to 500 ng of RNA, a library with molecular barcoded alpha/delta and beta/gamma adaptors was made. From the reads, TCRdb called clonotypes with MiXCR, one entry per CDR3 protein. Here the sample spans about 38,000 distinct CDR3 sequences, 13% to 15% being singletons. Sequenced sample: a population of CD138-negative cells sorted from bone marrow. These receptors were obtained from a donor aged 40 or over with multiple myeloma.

The CDR3 DNA sequence: TGTGCCAGCAGCTTCTGCCGGGACAGGGACAGGAGAAAGAGTGAAAACATTCAGTACTTC. As protein: CASSFCRDRDRRKSENIQYF. The chain is built from TRBV11-3 and TRBJ2-4, with 9 nucleotides matching TRBD1. The V gene's germline CDR1 is SGHNT and CDR2 YENEEA. The CDR3 runs 20 residues. V gave up 3 bases and J gave up 5 bases; unmatched junction bases: 20. Supplemented by reference TRBV11-3 and TRBJ2-4, the full variable domain reads EAGVVQSPRYKIIEKKQPVAFWCNPISGHNTLYWYLQNLGQGPELLIRYENEEAVDDSQLPKDRFSAERLKGVDSTLKIQPAELGDSAVYLCASSFCRDRDRRKSENIQYFGAGTRLSVL.

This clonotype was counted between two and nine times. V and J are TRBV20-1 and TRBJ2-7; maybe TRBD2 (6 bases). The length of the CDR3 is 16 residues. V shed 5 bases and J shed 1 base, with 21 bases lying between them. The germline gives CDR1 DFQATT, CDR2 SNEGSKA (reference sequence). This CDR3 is CSAFTPLGGASYEQYF. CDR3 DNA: TGCAGTGCTTTTACCCCTCTGGGGGGAGCGTCCTACGAGCAGTACTTC.

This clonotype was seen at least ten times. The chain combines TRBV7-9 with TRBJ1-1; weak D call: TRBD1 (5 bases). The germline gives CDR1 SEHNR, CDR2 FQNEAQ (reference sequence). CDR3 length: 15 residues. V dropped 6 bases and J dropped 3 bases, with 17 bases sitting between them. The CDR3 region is CASRVGSGSHTEAFF. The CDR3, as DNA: TGTGCCAGCAGAGTAGGGTCAGGGTCCCACACTGAAGCTTTCTTT.

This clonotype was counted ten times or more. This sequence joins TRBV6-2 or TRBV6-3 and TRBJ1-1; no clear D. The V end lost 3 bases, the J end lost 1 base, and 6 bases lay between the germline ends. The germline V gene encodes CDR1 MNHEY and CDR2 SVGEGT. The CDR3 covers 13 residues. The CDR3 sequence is CASSYFGNTEAFF. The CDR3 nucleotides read TGTGCCAGCAGTTATTTCGGGAACACTGAAGCTTTCTTT.

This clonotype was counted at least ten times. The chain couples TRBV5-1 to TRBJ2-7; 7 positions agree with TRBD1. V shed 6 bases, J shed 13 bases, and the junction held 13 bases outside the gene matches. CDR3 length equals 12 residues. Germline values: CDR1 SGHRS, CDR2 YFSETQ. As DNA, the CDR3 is TGCGCCAGCACATCGGACAGGTCGGTGCGATACTTC. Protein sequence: CASTSDRSVRYF.

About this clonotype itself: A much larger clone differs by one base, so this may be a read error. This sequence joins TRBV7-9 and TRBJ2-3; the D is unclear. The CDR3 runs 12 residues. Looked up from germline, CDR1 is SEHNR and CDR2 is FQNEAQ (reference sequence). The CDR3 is CASSLTTDTRYF. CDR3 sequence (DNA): TGTGCCAGCAGCCTGACCACAGATACGCGGTATTTT. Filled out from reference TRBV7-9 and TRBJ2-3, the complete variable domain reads DTGVSQNPRHKITKRGQNVTFRCDPISEHNRLYWYRQTLGQGPEFLTYFQNEAQLEKSRLLSDRFSAERPKGSFSTLEIQRTEQGDSAMYLCASSLTTDTRYFGPGTRLTVL.

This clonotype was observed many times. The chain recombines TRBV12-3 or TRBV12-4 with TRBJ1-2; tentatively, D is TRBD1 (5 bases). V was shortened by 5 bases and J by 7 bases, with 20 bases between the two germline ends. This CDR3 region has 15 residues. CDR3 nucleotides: TGTGCCAGCAGTACTTCAGGGCAGGGCGGTCCTGGCTACACCTTC. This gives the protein CASSTSGQGGPGYTF.

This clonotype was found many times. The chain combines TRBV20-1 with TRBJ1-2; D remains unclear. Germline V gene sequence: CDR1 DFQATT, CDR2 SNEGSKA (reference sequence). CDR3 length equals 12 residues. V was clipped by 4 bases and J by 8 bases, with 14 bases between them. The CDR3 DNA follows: TGCAGTGCTACTTACCTCGAGCTCGGCTACACCTTC. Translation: CSATYLELGYTF.

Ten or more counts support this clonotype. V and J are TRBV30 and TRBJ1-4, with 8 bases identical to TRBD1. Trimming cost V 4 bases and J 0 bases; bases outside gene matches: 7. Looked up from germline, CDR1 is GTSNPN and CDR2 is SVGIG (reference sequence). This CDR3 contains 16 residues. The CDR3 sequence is CAWNRQGSSTNEKLFF. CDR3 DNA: TGTGCCTGGAATCGACAGGGGTCGTCAACTAATGAAAAACTGTTTTTT. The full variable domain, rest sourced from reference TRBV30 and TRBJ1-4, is SQTIHQWPATLVQPVGSPLSLECTVEGTSNPNLYWYRQAAGRGLQLLFYSVGIGQISSEVPQNLSASRPQDRQFILSSKKLLLSDSGFYLCAWNRQGSSTNEKLFFGSGTQLSVL.

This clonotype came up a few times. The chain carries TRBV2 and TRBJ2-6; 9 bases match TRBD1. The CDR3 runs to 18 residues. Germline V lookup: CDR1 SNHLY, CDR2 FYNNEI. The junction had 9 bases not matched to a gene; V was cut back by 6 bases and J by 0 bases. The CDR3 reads CASRGGTGSHSGANVLTF. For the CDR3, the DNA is TGTGCCAGCAGAGGGGGGACAGGGTCACACTCTGGGGCCAACGTCCTGACTTTC. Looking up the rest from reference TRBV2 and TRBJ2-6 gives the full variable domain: EPEVTQTPSHQVTQMGQEVILRCVPISNHLYFYWYRQILGQKVEFLVSFYNNEISEKSEIFDDQFSVERPDGSNFTLKIRSTKLEDSAMYFCASRGGTGSHSGANVLTFGAGSRLTVL.

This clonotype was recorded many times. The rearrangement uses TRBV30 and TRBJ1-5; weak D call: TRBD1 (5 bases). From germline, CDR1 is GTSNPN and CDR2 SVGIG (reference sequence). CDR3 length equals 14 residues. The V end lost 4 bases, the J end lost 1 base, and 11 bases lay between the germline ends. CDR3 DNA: TGTGCCTGGACCCGTTCAGGGAGCAATCAGCCCCAGCATTTT. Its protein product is CAWTRSGSNQPQHF.

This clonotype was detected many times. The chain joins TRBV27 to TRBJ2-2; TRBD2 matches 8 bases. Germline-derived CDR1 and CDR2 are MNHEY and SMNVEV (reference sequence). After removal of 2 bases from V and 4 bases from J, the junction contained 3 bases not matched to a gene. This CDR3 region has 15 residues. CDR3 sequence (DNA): TGTGCCAGCAGTTTAGATAGCGGGGCCACCGGGGAGCTGTTTTTT. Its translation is CASSLDSGATGELFF.

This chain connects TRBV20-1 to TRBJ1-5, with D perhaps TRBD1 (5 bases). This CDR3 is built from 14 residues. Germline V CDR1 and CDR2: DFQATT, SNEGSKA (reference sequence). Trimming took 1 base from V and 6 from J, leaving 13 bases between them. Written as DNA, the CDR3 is TGCAGTGCTAGAGTTCCAGGGTTTGGTCAGCCCCAGCATTTT. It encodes CSARVPGFGQPQHF.

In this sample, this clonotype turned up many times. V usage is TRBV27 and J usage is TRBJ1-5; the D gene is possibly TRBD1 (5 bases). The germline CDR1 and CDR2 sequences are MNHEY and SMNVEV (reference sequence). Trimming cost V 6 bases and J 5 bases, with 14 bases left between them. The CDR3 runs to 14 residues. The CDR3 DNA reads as TGTGCCAGCAGCCCTTGGGGGGTGGATCAGCCCCAGCATTTT. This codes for CASSPWGVDQPQHF.

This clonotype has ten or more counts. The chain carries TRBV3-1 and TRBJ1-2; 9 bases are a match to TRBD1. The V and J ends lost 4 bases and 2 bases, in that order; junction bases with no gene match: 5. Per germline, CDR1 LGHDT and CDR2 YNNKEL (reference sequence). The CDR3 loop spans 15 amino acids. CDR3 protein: CASSLTGTGNYGYTF. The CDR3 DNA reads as TGTGCCAGCAGCCTAACCGGGACAGGGAACTATGGCTACACCTTC. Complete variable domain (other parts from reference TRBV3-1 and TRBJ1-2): DTAVSQTPKYLVTQMGNDKSIKCEQNLGHDTMYWYKQDSKKFLKIMFSYNNKELIINETVPNRFSPKSPDKAHLNLHINSLELGDSAVYFCASSLTGTGNYGYTFGSGTRLTVV.

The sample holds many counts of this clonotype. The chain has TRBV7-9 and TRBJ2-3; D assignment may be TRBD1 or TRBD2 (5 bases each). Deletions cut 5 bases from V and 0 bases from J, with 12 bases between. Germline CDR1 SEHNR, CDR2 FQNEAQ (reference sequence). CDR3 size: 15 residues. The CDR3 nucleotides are TGTGCCAGCAGCCCCGGGGACGGTAGCACAGATACGCAGTATTTT. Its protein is CASSPGDGSTDTQYF.

DNA of the CDR3: TGCAGTGCAGGCGGGGACTACGAGCAGTACTTC. Translating gives CSAGGDYEQYF. The genes are TRBV20-1 and TRBJ2-7, with a possible D match to TRBD2 (6 bases). CDR3 length: 11 amino acids. V was clipped by 6 bases and J by 3 bases, with 9 bases between them. Germline V gene lookup returns CDR1 DFQATT and CDR2 SNEGSKA (reference sequence).

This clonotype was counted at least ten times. The CDR3 sequence: CASSQVIQRTDTQYF. The CDR3 DNA follows: TGTGCCAGCAGCCAAGTTATCCAACGCACAGATACGCAGTATTTT. The chain employs TRBV14 and TRBJ2-3; D ambiguous. The germline V gene has CDR1 SGHDN and CDR2 FVKESK. Trimming removed 1 base at V and 1 base at J, with 9 bases between. The CDR3 contains 15 residues.

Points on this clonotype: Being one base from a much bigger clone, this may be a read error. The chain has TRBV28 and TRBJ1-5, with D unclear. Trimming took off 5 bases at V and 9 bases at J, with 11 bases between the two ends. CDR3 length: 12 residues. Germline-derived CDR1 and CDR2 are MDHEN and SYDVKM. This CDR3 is CASSTPSRPQHF. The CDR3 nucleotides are TGTGCCAGCAGTACCCCCTCGAGGCCCCAGCATTTT.

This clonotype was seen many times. The chain's CDR3 is CASSRVSSLQETQYF. In nucleotides, the CDR3 is TGTGCCAGCAGCCGGGTCAGCAGCCTCCAAGAGACCCAGTACTTC. The V and J genes are TRBV7-2 and TRBJ2-5; D remains unclear. Germline V lookup: CDR1 SGHTA, CDR2 FQGNSA. This CDR3 has 15 amino acids. The V end lost 5 bases, the J end lost 1 base, and 14 bases lay between the germline ends.

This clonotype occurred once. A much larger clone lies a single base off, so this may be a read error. The CDR3 reads CASSLEGTSSAQYF. In nucleotides, the CDR3 is TGTGCCAGCAGCTTAGAGGGGACAAGTAGTGCCCAGTACTTC. This chain uses TRBV11-3 with TRBJ2-5; D is perhaps TRBD1 (6 bases). This CDR3 comprises 14 residues. The germline V and J ends were trimmed by 0 bases and 9 bases, with 14 bases remaining between them. Germline CDR1 SGHNT, CDR2 YENEEA.

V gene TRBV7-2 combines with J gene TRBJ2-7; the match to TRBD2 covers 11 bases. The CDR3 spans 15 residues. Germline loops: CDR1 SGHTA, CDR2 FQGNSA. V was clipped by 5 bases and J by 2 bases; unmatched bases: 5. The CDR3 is CASSPGLAATYEQYF. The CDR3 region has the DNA TGTGCCAGCAGCCCGGGACTAGCGGCAACCTACGAGCAGTACTTC.

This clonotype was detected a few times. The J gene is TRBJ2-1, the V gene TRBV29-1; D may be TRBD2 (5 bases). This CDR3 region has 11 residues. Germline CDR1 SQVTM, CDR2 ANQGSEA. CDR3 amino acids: CRGDSYNEQFF. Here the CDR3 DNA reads TGCAGGGGAGACTCCTACAATGAGCAGTTCTTC.

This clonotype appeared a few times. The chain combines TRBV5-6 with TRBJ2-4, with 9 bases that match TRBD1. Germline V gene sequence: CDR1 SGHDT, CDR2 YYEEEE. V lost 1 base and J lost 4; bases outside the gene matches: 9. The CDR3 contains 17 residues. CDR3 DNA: TGTGCCAGCAGCTTGCCCGGACAGGGGTCTCAAAAAAACATTCAGTACTTC. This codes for CASSLPGQGSQKNIQYF.